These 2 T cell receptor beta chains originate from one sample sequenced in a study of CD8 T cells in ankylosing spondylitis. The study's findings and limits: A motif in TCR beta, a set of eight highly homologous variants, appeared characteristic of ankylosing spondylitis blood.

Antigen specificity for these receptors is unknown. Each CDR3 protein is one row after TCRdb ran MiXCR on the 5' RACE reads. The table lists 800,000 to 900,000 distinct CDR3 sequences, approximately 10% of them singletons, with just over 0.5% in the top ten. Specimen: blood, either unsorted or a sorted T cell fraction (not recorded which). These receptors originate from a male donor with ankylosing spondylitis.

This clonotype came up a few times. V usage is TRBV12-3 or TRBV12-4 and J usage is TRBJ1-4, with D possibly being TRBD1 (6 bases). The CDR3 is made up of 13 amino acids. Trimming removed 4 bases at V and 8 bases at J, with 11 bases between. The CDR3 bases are TGTGCCAGCAGTTGGGGGCCGGGGGAAAAACTGTTTTTT. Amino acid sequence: CASSWGPGEKLFF.

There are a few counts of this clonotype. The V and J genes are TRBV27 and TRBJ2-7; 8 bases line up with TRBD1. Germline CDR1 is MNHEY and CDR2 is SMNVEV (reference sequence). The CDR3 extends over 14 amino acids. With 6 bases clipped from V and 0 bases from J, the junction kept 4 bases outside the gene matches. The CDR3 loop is CASRRTGSSYEQYF. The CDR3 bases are TGTGCCAGCAGGCGGACAGGGAGCTCCTACGAGCAGTACTTC.